The rows below give T cell receptor beta chains drawn from one sample of a study of OX40 agonist ivuxolimab in advanced cancers. Generated by immunoSEQ multiplex PCR, the TCRdb table keeps only in-frame clones and is missing some. Counted here are about 24,000 clones, about 83% occurring once; the ten biggest clones make up roughly 17%. This specimen consisted of CD4+ or CD8+ T cells sorted from blood, obtained in a trial of the OX40 agonist ivuxolimab. These receptors came from an adult with an advanced solid tumor such as melanoma, head and neck, liver or kidney cancer. CDR3s include the opening cysteine and the closing phenylalanine or tryptophan. The D gene is left open where the match is weak. Clone size is not always given. Where it is, it says once, few, many or a class for expanded clones.

TRBV7-9	TRBJ1-5	NA	NA	CASSSGNQPQHF
TRBV11-3	TRBJ2-7	NA	NA	CASSLGGSYEQYF
TRBV19	TRBJ1-1	NA	NA	CASSIGGTGLVAAFF
TRBV5-1	TRBJ2-3	TRBD2	NA	CASSLDLYSGGNTDTQYF
TRBV7-2	TRBJ2-1	NA	NA	CASSSRLTSNEQFF
TRBV7-9	TRBJ1-3	TRBD1	NA	CAGTGTGGNTIYF
TRBV6-5	TRBJ1-2	NA	NA	CASSTGERDYTF
TRBV6-6	TRBJ1-6	NA	NA	CASSLKGDNSPLHF
TRBV29-1	TRBJ2-5	NA	NA	CSVARAPGETQYF
TRBV5-4	TRBJ1-2	NA	NA	CASSLVGGSGYGYTF
TRBV5-1	TRBJ1-5	TRBD1	NA	CASSLRPGTGNLNQPQHF
TRBV7-2	TRBJ2-1	NA	NA	CASSFAGALTYNEQFF
TRBV7-2	TRBJ2-5	TRBD1	NA	CASSRERTGTGQETQYF
TRBV11-3	TRBJ2-1	NA	NA	CASARGSFEQFF
TRBV5-5	TRBJ1-3	NA	NA	CASSSSGPIYF
TRBV11-3	TRBJ2-1	NA	once	CASSLDHRDSYNEQFF
TRBV5-4	TRBJ1-6	NA	NA	CASSLDGNSPLHF
TRBV5-5	TRBJ1-6	NA	NA	CASSWRSSNSPLHF
TRBV6-6	TRBJ1-2	NA	NA	CASSIPAGGTGYGYTF
TRBV18	TRBJ2-3	NA	NA	CASSPGSIRSTDTQYF
TRBV5-6	TRBJ1-3	TRBD1	NA	CASSRTGSGNTIYF
TRBV6-1	TRBJ2-7	TRBD1	NA	CASSDAGTGRDEQYF
TRBV5-1	TRBJ2-7	TRBD1	NA	CASSPTQGAVYEQYF
TRBV2	TRBJ2-7	NA	NA	CASSFREYEQYF
TRBV7-6	TRBJ2-1	NA	few	CASSLFGGREQFF
TRBV29-1	TRBJ2-7	NA	NA	CSVARRGQSYEQYF
TRBV7-9	TRBJ2-2	NA	NA	CASSSGQAVQPPGELFF
TRBV4-1	TRBJ1-2	NA	medium-sized	CASSQVPARYGYGYTF
TRBV19	TRBJ1-2	TRBD1	NA	CASSIDRVHGYTF
TRBV11-3	TRBJ2-7	NA	NA	CASSGPTTYEQYF
TRBV11-2	TRBJ1-5	NA	few	CPQLAQHF
TRBV7-2	TRBJ1-1	NA	NA	CASRGGPNTEAFF
TRBV9	TRBJ2-2	NA	NA	CASSVDLGTAVTGELFF
TRBV15	TRBJ1-2	NA	NA	CATSIPANYGYTF
TRBV6-6	TRBJ2-2	TRBD1	once	CASSYSGQGIAGELFF
TRBV6-6	TRBJ1-2	TRBD1	NA	CASRQGTGAGYTF
TRBV11-2	TRBJ2-7	TRBD2	NA	CASSLEPSGDYEQYF
TRBV11-2	TRBJ2-7	TRBD1	NA	CASRLQGVGEQYF